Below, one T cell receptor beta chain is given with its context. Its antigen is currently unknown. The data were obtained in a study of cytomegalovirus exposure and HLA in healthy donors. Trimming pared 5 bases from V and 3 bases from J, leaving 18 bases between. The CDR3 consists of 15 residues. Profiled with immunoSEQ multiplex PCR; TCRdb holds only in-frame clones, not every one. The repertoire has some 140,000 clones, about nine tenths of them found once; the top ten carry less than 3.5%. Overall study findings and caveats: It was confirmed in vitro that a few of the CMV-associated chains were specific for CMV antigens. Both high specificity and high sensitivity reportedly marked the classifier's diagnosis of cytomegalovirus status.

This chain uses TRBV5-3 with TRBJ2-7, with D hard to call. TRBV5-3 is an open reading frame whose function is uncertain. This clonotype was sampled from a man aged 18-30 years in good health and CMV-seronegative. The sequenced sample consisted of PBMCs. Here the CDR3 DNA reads TGTGCCAGAAGGGCTTCTGGGCTCTTCTGCTACGAGCAGTACTTC. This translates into CARRASGLFCYEQYF.